The sequence of this TCR beta chain was determined in a study of cytotoxic CD8 clonotypes in ibrutinib-treated CLL (dated by TCRdb to the early 2020s). General notes on the study: The cohort was composed of under 12 relapsed/refractory and about 15 treatment-naive patients; IGHV unmutated status was identified in fewer than 18 patients. Partial responses were observed in around 25 patients and complete responses in 2; after a median follow-up of roughly 72 months, remission was maintained in 14 patients and progression was observed in approximately 12. The response samples were drawn at a median of around eleven months into treatment, with a range of about 6 to 36 months. On average, each sample yielded around 230,000 productive templates and 85,000 to 95,000 productive rearrangements. Of the approximately 91 people in the trial, about 25 had longitudinal samples available. Cryopreserved peripheral blood mononuclear cells were collected before treatment, at response, and at either disease progression or sustained remission. All remission and progressive disease samples were collected while patients were still receiving ibrutinib.

Each clonotype received, on average, 10x coverage in deep resolution sequencing performed on a MiSeq, where the target depth lay between 1 in 1 million and 1 in 200,000 T cells. The immunoSEQ hsTCRB Kit was used to generate TCR beta libraries. The study's own analysis went as follows. ImmunoSEQ Data Assistant and ImmunoSEQ Analyzer were used for data analysis, and V, D and J genes were assigned according to IMGT definitions. Clonality was computed as one minus normalized Shannon entropy of productive rearrangement frequencies, ranging from 0 to 1. Only overrepresented clonotypes making up at least 0.05% of each patient's repertoire were included in the public clonotype analysis. Some 12 age-matched healthy donor repertoires from immuneACCESS served as clonality controls. The table comes from immuneACCESS by way of TCRdb, which keeps in-frame sequences with V and J called. Part of the clones is missing from these tables; in studies checked, under half for an unresolved V gene and the rest for unknown reasons. V and J calls and clone size are those listed in that table; D and trimming were worked out from the DNA. The sample table contains 60,000 to 75,000 clones; only one count was recorded for less than 95% of them. The top ten constitute around 3.3% of the sample.

The meaning of the sample's time point label: more than 10 months on ibrutinib. For TCR beta library preparation, roughly 2 micrograms of genomic DNA were extracted from the cryopreserved PBMCs. Longitudinal blood samples from CLL patients on ibrutinib monotherapy underwent high-throughput TCR beta sequencing. Patients were enrolled in a phase 2 open-label single-center ibrutinib monotherapy trial. Study-wide findings and limitations: Baseline clonality exceeded that of age-matched healthy donors and correlated strongly with circulating CD8+ T-cell counts. Sustained-remission and progressing patients did not have matched sampling times, and lymph node repertoires were not examined. Public clonotypes were rare and either contracted or stayed stable during treatment, and the rise in clonality at ibrutinib response reflected the expansion of private clonotypes. At ibrutinib response clonality went up, during sustained remission it held steady, and at progression it dropped back toward baseline.

From cysteine to phenylalanine, the CDR3 is 14 amino acids long. Only the CDR3 DNA is retained, 42 bases long and in frame from the first base. The germline ends are 18 bases apart after V is trimmed by 6 bases and J by 7 bases. As encoded in the germline V gene, CDR1 is MNHEY while CDR2 is SVGAGI. Note on this clone: Its specific antigen is unknown. Per-nucleotide qualities are absent, and no much larger clonotype sits a single base away.

This sequence originates from a human donor with chronic lymphocytic leukemia. The V gene is TRBV6-5 and the J gene is TRBJ1-2; tentative D gene TRBD1, with 5 bases matching. Sequenced material: PBMCs, taken after 12 months of ibrutinib treatment. The base sequence is TGTGCCAGCAGACCCCTCGGGGGGGGTAGTGGCTACACCTTC. Its translation is CASRPLGGGSGYTF.